This T cell receptor (beta chain) was identified during a study of blood T cell repertoires in COVID-19. In the study overall: Whether acute or convalescent, the COVID-19 samples came from the United States, Italy and Spain. In each case, the material was cDNA or gDNA derived from T cells, B-cell-depleted T cells, or PBMCs.

Germline assignment: CDR1 MGHRA and CDR2 YSYEKL. V shed 1 base and J shed 3 bases, with 13 bases lying between them. This CDR3 spans 15 amino acids. In the authors' workflow: Amplification of reference gene primers provided the estimated nucleated cell counts. Here immunoSEQ multiplex PCR was the method, and the copy in TCRdb shows in-frame clones only, minus some. V, J and clone size were drawn from that table, and D and trimming were deduced from the DNA. The sample includes approximately 94,000 clones, almost 90% seen only once; the top ten take roughly 7.4%. J is TRBJ2-7 and V is TRBV4-1; perhaps TRBD1 as D (6 bases). Sample: peripheral blood. This TCR was sampled from a woman aged 65 to 85 with acute or convalescent COVID-19. The CDR3, as DNA: TGCGCCAGCAGCCAAGTAACAGGGATGAACTACGAGCAGTACTTC. It specifies CASSQVTGMNYEQYF.